Below are 2 T cell receptor beta chains sequenced from a single sample in a study of cytomegalovirus exposure and HLA in healthy donors (dated by TCRdb to about 2017). To prepare the library, the immunoSEQ multiplex PCR assay was applied. For the multiplex PCR, a mixture combining 60 forward primers for TCR Vbeta segments and 13 reverse primers for TCR Jbeta segments was used. The table was pulled from immuneACCESS by TCRdb, which kept in-frame rearrangements only. Such tables lose some clones; where checked, under half of the loss comes from unresolved V genes, and the rest has no known cause. This sample comprises approximately 120,000 clones, 77% of them detected only once. The top ten clonotypes cover about 13% of the sample. Sequencing was carried out using PBMCs. The source is a woman in her thirties or forties in good health and CMV-seropositive.

The V and J genes are TRBV19 and TRBJ1-5; 8 positions match TRBD1. The CDR3 length is 14 residues. J was trimmed by 7 bases and V by 6 bases; bases with no gene match: 8. Germline V CDR1 and CDR2: LNHDA, SQIVND (reference sequence). The CDR3 loop is CASRTTGGEQPQHF. CDR3 bases: TGTGCCAGTAGGACAACAGGGGGGGAGCAGCCCCAGCATTTT.

This clone turned up a few times. The J gene is TRBJ1-6, the V gene TRBV6-1; D might be TRBD1 (5 bases). The CDR3 extends over 14 amino acids. From germline, CDR1 is MNHNS and CDR2 SASEGT. Trimming pared 4 bases from V and 10 bases from J, leaving 14 bases between. Here the CDR3 reads CASSVQGYGSPLHF. CDR3 in DNA: TGTGCCAGCAGTGTCCAGGGATATGGATCACCCCTCCACTTT.